These 11 T cell receptor beta chains originate from one sample sequenced in a study of T cell responses to AZD1222 COVID-19 vaccine. TCRdb keeps only in-frame clones here, not all; method: immunoSEQ multiplex PCR. Of about 180,000 clones in the sample, roughly 89% are singletons; the top ten hold 1.5% to 2%. Source: peripheral blood, taken on day 0 of AZD1222 vaccination. The receptors here all came from an adult in good health.

This chain links TRBV7-6 with TRBJ2-7; D might be TRBD1 (6 bases). Looked up from germline, CDR1 is SGHVS and CDR2 is FNYEAQ. The CDR3 spans 14 residues. The V end was cut by 2 bases, the J end by 7 bases, with 15 bases between. CDR3 sequence (DNA): TGTGCCAGCAGCTTATTGGCCAGGGGCGGTGAGCAGTACTTC. It translates to CASSLLARGGEQYF.

The CDR3 is CASSRGTFRYTQYF. The CDR3 bases are TGTGCCAGCAGCCGCGGGACGTTTCGATATACGCAGTATTTT. The chain is built from TRBV3-1 (or the pseudogene TRBV3-2) and TRBJ2-3; D is possibly TRBD2 (6 bases). V was shortened by 4 bases and J by 7 bases, with 15 bases between the two germline ends. Germline CDR1 is LGHDT and CDR2 is YNNKEL (reference sequence). CDR3 length: 14 residues.

This clone is labeled as medium-sized (0.01 to 0.1%). The J gene is TRBJ2-1, the V gene TRBV27; D is ambiguous. V gave up 1 base and J gave up 6 bases, with 7 bases separating them. CDR1 MNHEY and CDR2 SMNVEV come from the germline V gene (reference sequence). The CDR3 loop spans 13 amino acids. CDR3 residues: CASSLYMGNEQFF. The CDR3 DNA reads as TGTGCCAGCAGTTTATATATGGGCAATGAGCAGTTCTTC.

The rearrangement uses TRBV5-5 and TRBJ2-4; D not certain. Germline CDR1 and CDR2: SGHKS and YYEKEE (reference sequence). This CDR3 spans 12 amino acids. With 4 bases removed from V and 7 bases from J, the gap between germline ends came to 9 bases. CDR3 coding DNA: TGTGCCAGCAGCGAAACTGGGAACATTCAGTACTTC. This translates into CASSETGNIQYF.

V is TRBV6-2 or TRBV6-3 and J is TRBJ1-5; D is perhaps TRBD1 (6 bases). Per germline, CDR1 MNHEY and CDR2 SVGEGT. V lost 6 bases and J lost 0, with 15 bases in between. CDR3 length: 16 amino acids. The CDR3 sequence is CASSGGGGRSNQPQHF. The DNA for the CDR3 is TGTGCCAGCAGCGGGGGAGGGGGGCGTAGCAATCAGCCCCAGCATTTT.

This chain joins TRBV7-9 and TRBJ1-1; weak D call: TRBD1 (5 bases). CDR1 SEHNR and CDR2 FQNEAQ come from the germline V gene (reference sequence). Trimming cost V 3 bases and J 3 bases, with 8 bases left between them. This CDR3 spans 13 amino acids. In nucleotides, the CDR3 is TGTGCCAGCAGCTTTGGGGGGGACACTGAAGCTTTCTTT. Amino acid sequence: CASSFGGDTEAFF.

The chain employs TRBV13 and TRBJ2-7, with D unresolved. The CDR3 consists of 12 residues. V was pared by 4 bases and J by 1 base, with 5 bases between. Germline CDR1 is PRHDT and CDR2 is FYEKMQ (reference sequence). The CDR3 sequence: CASSSRSYEQYF. CDR3 DNA sequence: TGTGCCAGCAGCTCGAGATCCTACGAGCAGTACTTC.

The chain has TRBV7-8 and TRBJ2-2; the match to TRBD2 covers 11 bases. CDR1 is SGHVS and CDR2 is FQNEAQ in the germline V gene. The CDR3 is 16 residues long. With 1 base clipped from V and 3 bases from J, the junction kept 1 base outside the gene matches. The CDR3 region has the DNA TGTGCCAGCAGCTTAGTACTAGCGGGGGACACCGGGGAGCTGTTTTTT. This translates into CASSLVLAGDTGELFF.

The chain carries TRBV6-1 and TRBJ2-5; 7 bases are shared with TRBD2. CDR1 is MNHNS and CDR2 is SASEGT in the germline V gene. After removal of 1 base from V and 2 bases from J, the junction contained 1 base not matched to a gene. The CDR3 loop spans 14 amino acids. CDR3 residues: CASSEGGGQETQYF. As DNA, the CDR3 is TGTGCCAGCAGTGAAGGGGGGGGGCAAGAGACCCAGTACTTC.

This clone has just one count. The J gene is TRBJ1-2, the V gene TRBV4-3; 7 nucleotides match TRBD1. The CDR3 consists of 14 residues. With V trimmed by 0 bases and J by 4 bases, 2 bases remained unmatched. Germline CDR1 LGHNA, CDR2 YSLEER. CDR3 sequence (DNA): TGCGCCAGCAGCCAAGATGCAGGGGGCTATGGCTACACCTTC. Amino acid sequence: CASSQDAGGYGYTF.

This chain connects TRBV6-5 to TRBJ1-2; D unresolved. Germline V gene data show CDR1 as MNHEY and CDR2 as SVGAGI. The CDR3 totals 14 residues. The ends were cut back, 2 bases at V and 1 base at J, with 8 bases in the middle. CDR3 DNA: TGTGCCAGCAGTTACACTCGGTTTAACTATGGCTACACCTTC. Translated, it gives CASSYTRFNYGYTF.